This T cell receptor (beta chain) is from a study of blood T cell repertoires in COVID-19. Study at large: There were acute and convalescent COVID-19 samples, and they came from the United States, Italy and Spain. T cells, B-cell-depleted T cells, or PBMCs provided the cDNA or gDNA that served as material.

The authors' processing: Reference gene primer amplification gave estimated nucleated cell counts. Profiled with immunoSEQ multiplex PCR; TCRdb holds only in-frame clones, not every one. That table furnishes V, J and clone size, whereas the DNA furnished D and trimming. The sample gives 110,000 to 150,000 clones, around 80% of which show up once; 3.5% is in the top ten. CDR1 and CDR2 (germline): SGHRS, YFSETQ. Between the trimmed V and J ends, which lost 0 bases and 4 bases, there was a span of 16 bases. The CDR3 is made up of 16 amino acids. Material: peripheral blood. The rearrangement links TRBV5-1 to TRBJ2-5; weak D call: TRBD1 (6 bases). This receptor was identified in a man between 65 and 85 years old who had recovered from COVID-19. The CDR3 loop is CASSLASTGRGETQYF. The CDR3 nucleotides are TGCGCCAGCAGCTTGGCCTCGACAGGAAGGGGAGAGACCCAGTACTTC. Full variable domain (rest looked up from reference TRBV5-1 and TRBJ2-5): KAGVTQTPRYLIKTRGQQVTLSCSPISGHRSVSWYQQTPGQGLQFLFEYFSETQRNKGNFPGRFSGRQFSNSRSEMNVSTLELGDSALYLCASSLASTGRGETQYFGPGTRLLVL.